A selection of T cell receptor beta chains follows, all from one sample in a study of OX40 agonist ivuxolimab in advanced cancers. The table came from immunoSEQ multiplex PCR; TCRdb's copy has only in-frame clones and leaves some out. Altogether 65,000 to 100,000 clones are present, roughly 80% being singletons, with the ten largest covering approximately 7%. The sample in question was CD4+ or CD8+ T cells sorted from blood, obtained in a trial of the OX40 agonist ivuxolimab. All receptors derive from an adult with an advanced solid tumor such as melanoma, head and neck, liver or kidney cancer. Each CDR3 is given with its conserved first and last residue. Fields, in order: D gene, J gene, V gene, clone size, CDR3 DNA, CDR3 protein. A D gene is named only where the DNA matches it firmly. The size of a clone is reported for some rows only, either as once, few or many, or as a class for expanded clones.

>TRBD2|TRBJ2-7|TRBV27|few
TGTGCCAGCAAGCTAGCGGGAGCCAACGAGCAGTACTTC
CASKLAGANEQYF
>TRBD1|TRBJ2-2|TRBV5-1|.
TGCGCCAGCAGCTCCGCTGGGACAGGGGGACCCGGGGAGCTGTTTTTT
CASSSAGTGGPGELFF
>.|TRBJ1-4|TRBV28|.
TGTGCCAGCTGGAGGGGGACGCCTGAAAAACTGTTTTTT
CASWRGTPEKLFF
>.|TRBJ1-3|TRBV19|.
TGTGCCAGTAGTGCTCCGGGACGCAGCTCTGGAAACACCATATATTTT
CASSAPGRSSGNTIYF
>.|TRBJ2-5|TRBV11-2|.
TGTGCCAGCAGCTCCCCCGGGACCCAGTACTTC
CASSSPGTQYF
>.|TRBJ1-1|TRBV9|once
TGTGCCAGCAGCGTATCCGCAACGGGGAACACTGAAGCTTTCTTT
CASSVSATGNTEAFF
>.|TRBJ1-5|TRBV6-5|.
TGTGCCAGCAGTCCAGTAAATAGCAATCAGCCCCAGCATTTT
CASSPVNSNQPQHF
>.|TRBJ1-1|TRBV20-1|once
TGCAGTGCTGATTTCACTGAAGCTTTCTTT
CSADFTEAFF
>.|TRBJ1-6|TRBV30|.
TGTGCCTGGAGGGTTGGGGCGGCAAATTCACCCCTCCACTTT
CAWRVGAANSPLHF
>TRBD1|TRBJ1-5|TRBV27|.
TGTGCCAGCAGGACCGGGACAGGGAATCAGCCCCAGCATTTT
CASRTGTGNQPQHF
>.|TRBJ1-5|TRBV19|.
TGTGCCAGTACCGCCGCGAGGGACGATCGTCCCCAGCATTTT
CASTAARDDRPQHF
>.|TRBJ2-7|TRBV27|.
TGTGCCAGCAGTTTATGGGCCCCCGGGCCATACGAGCAGTACTTC
CASSLWAPGPYEQYF
>.|TRBJ1-2|TRBV28|.
TGTGCCAGCCAACCCCTCAGGGTGGGGGATGGCTACACCTTC
CASQPLRVGDGYTF
>TRBD1|TRBJ1-4|TRBV5-1|.
TGCGCCAGCAGCTTGGCCCTCACCGTACAGGGGAGAGGCGAAAAACTGTTTTTT
CASSLALTVQGRGEKLFF
>.|TRBJ2-4|TRBV15|.
TGTGCCACCAGCAGAGATTTAAGCAAAAACATTCAGTACTTC
CATSRDLSKNIQYF
>.|TRBJ2-2|TRBV2|.
TGTGCCAGCAGTGAGCAAGGAGGGACAACCACCGGGGAGCTGTTTTTT
CASSEQGGTTTGELFF
>.|TRBJ2-5|TRBV27|.
TGTGCCAGCAGTTTAAATGGAGAGACCCAGTACTTC
CASSLNGETQYF
>TRBD1|TRBJ1-5|TRBV28|once
TGTGCCAGCAGTTCGGCCATGGGACAGGAGAATCAGCCCCAGCATTTT
CASSSAMGQENQPQHF